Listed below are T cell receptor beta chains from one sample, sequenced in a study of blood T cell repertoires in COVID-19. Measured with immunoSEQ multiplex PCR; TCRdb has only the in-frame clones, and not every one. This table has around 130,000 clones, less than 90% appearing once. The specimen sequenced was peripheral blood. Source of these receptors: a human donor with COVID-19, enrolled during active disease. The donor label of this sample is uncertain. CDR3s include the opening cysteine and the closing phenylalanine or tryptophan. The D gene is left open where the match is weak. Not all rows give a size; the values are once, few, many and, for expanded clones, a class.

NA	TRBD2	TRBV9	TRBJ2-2	CASSGGGVYGTEGFNTGELFF	TGTGCCAGCAGCGGCGGGGGGGTTTATGGGACAGAGGGATTCAACACCGGGGAGCTGTTTTTT
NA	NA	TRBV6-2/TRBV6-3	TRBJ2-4	CASSYQRKNIQYF	TGTGCCAGCAGTTACCAGCGCAAAAACATTCAGTACTTC
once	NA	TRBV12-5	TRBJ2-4	CASGLVLSRGARNIQYF	TGTGCTAGTGGTTTGGTACTATCAAGGGGCGCGCGGAACATTCAGTACTTC
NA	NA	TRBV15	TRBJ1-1	CATSRDLQAVANTEAFF	TGTGCCACCAGCAGAGATCTACAGGCGGTGGCGAACACTGAAGCTTTCTTT
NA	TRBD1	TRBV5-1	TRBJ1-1	CASSLALRGRGNTEAFF	TGCGCCAGCAGCTTGGCCTTAAGGGGGCGAGGGAACACTGAAGCTTTCTTT
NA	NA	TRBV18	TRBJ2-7	CASSPPGRGRVYEQYF	TGTGCCAGCTCACCACCTGGGCGGGGCAGGGTCTACGAGCAGTACTTC
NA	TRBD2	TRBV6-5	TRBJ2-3	CASRTYGGGTDTQYF	TGTGCCAGCCGGACCTACGGGGGGGGCACAGATACGCAGTATTTT
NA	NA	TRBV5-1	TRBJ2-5	CASSPRLEGETQYF	TGCGCCAGCAGCCCTAGACTAGAGGGAGAGACCCAGTACTTC
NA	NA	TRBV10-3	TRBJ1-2	CAISESVAVDGYTF	TGTGCCATCAGTGAGTCGGTCGCAGTCGATGGCTACACCTTC
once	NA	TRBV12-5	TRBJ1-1	CASGPQGRWAAEAFF	TGTGCTAGTGGGCCCCAAGGGAGGTGGGCGGCTGAAGCTTTCTTT
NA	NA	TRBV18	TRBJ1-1	CASSPQGNTEAFF	TGTGCCAGCTCACCCCAGGGGAACACTGAAGCTTTCTTT
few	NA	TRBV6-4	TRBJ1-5	CASTKTCAGPRADNQPQHF	TGTGCCAGTACAAAGACCTGTGCCGGGCCCAGAGCGGACAATCAGCCCCAGCATTTT
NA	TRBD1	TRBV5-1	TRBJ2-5	CASSWVTGALETQYF	TGCGCCAGCAGCTGGGTAACAGGGGCTTTAGAGACCCAGTACTTC
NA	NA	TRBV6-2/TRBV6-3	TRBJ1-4	CASSNSATEKLFF	TGTGCCAGCAGTAACAGTGCTACTGAAAAACTGTTTTTT
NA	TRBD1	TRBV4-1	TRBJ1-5	CASSQGQGASNQPQHF	TGCGCCAGCAGCCAGGGACAGGGGGCTAGCAATCAGCCCCAGCATTTT
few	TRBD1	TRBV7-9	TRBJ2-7	CASSRGQGGTYEQYF	TGTGCCAGCAGCCGAGGACAGGGAGGTACCTACGAGCAGTACTTC
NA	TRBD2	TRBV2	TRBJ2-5	CASTRLAGGQETQYF	TGTGCCAGCACCAGACTAGCGGGGGGCCAAGAGACCCAGTACTTC
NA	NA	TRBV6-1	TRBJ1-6	CASSDGQTSYNSPLHF	TGTGCCAGCAGTGATGGACAGACCTCCTATAATTCACCCCTCCACTTT
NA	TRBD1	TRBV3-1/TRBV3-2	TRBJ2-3	CASSQDRAQDTQYF	TGTGCCAGCAGCCAGGACAGGGCTCAAGATACGCAGTATTTT
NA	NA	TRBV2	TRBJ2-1	CASSPEAYNEQFF	TGTGCCAGCAGTCCGGAGGCCTACAATGAGCAGTTCTTC
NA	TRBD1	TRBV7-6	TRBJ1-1	CASSTGQGIRAFF	TGTGCCAGCAGCACGGGACAGGGGATAAGAGCTTTCTTT
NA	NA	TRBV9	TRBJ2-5	CASSKTGYQETQYF	TGTGCCAGCAGCAAAACAGGGTACCAAGAGACCCAGTACTTC
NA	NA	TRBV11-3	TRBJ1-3	CASRGAGGNTIYF	TGTGCCAGCAGAGGGGCTGGCGGAAACACCATATATTTT